This paragraph covers one TCR beta chain sequence. Per the original data handling: Using reference gene primer amplification, nucleated cell counts were estimated. The protocol was immunoSEQ multiplex PCR, while the TCRdb copy is restricted to in-frame clones and leaves out a portion. V and J calls and clone size are as listed in that table; D and trimming were resolved from the DNA. The top ten hold 10% to 15% of the sample, which has 150,000 to 200,000 clones, about 85% seen once. The CDR3 extends over 16 amino acids. Per germline, CDR1 LGHDT and CDR2 YNNKEL (reference sequence). The V end was cut by 5 bases, the J end by 1 base, with 12 bases between. The sample comes from a study of blood T cell repertoires in COVID-19. The wider study: Whether acute or convalescent, the COVID-19 samples came from the United States, Italy and Spain. T cells, B-cell-depleted T cells, or PBMCs supplied cDNA or gDNA.

The chain joins TRBV3-1 (or the pseudogene TRBV3-2) to TRBJ2-6, with a possible D match to TRBD1 (5 bases). This TCR derives from an older man who had recovered from COVID-19. The sample consisted of peripheral blood. The CDR3 DNA follows: TGTGCCAGCAGCGCAAGACAGATTTCTGGGGCCAACGTCCTGACTTTC. Protein sequence: CASSARQISGANVLTF.